The clone carrying this T cell receptor beta chain was picked up one time. V was clipped by 4 bases and J by 6 bases; unmatched bases: 4. This CDR3 region has 13 residues. Germline V gene sequence: CDR1 SGHNT, CDR2 YYREEE (reference sequence). These data are taken from a study of cytomegalovirus exposure and HLA in healthy donors. 13 Jbeta primers and 60 Vbeta primers were used for the PCR. TCRdb keeps only in-frame clones here, not all; method: immunoSEQ multiplex PCR. The sample includes about 190,000 clones, roughly four fifths seen only once; the top ten take roughly 3.1%. This chain connects TRBV5-4 to TRBJ1-2, with 9 nucleotides matching TRBD1. This receptor was obtained from a man between 40 and 49 years old in good health and CMV-seropositive. Sequenced sample: PBMCs. DNA of the CDR3: TGTGCCAGCAGCGATACAGGGGGCAATGGCTACACCTTC. It is translated as CASSDTGGNGYTF.